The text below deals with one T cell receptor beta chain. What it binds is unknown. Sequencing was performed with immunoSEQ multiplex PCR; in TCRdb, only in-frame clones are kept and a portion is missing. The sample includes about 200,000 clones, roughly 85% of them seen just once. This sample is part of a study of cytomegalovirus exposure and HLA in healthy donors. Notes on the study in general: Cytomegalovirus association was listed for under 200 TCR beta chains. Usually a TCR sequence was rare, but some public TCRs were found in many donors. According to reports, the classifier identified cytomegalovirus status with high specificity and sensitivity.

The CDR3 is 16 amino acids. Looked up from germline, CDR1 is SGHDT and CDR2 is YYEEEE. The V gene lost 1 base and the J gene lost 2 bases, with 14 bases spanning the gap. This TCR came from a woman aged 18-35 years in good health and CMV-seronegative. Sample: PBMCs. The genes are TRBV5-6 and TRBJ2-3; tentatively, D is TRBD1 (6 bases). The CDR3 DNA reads TGTGCCAGCAGCTTGCCCGGACAGTTTTTCACAGATACGCAGTATTTT. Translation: CASSLPGQFFTDTQYF. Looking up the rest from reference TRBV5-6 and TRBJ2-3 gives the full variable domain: DAGVTQSPTHLIKTRGQQVTLRCSPKSGHDTVSWYQQALGQGPQFIFQYYEEEERQRGNFPDRFSGHQFPNYSSELNVNALLLGDSALYLCASSLPGQFFTDTQYFGPGTRLTVL.